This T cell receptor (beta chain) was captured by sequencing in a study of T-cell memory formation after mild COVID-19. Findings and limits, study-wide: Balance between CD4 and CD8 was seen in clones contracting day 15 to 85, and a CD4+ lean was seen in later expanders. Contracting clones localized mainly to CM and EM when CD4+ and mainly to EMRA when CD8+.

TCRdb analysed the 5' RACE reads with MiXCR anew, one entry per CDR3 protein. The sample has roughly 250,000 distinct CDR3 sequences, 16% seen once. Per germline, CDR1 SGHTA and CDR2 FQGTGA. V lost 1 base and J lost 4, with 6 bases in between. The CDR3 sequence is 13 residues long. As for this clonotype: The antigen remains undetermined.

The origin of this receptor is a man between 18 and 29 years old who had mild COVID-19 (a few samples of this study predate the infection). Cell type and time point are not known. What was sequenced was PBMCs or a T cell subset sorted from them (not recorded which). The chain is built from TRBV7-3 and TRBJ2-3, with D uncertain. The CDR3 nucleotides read TGTGCCAGCAGCTTAAGAGCCCCAGATACGCAGTATTTT. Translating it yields CASSLRAPDTQYF.